This entry concerns a single T cell receptor (beta chain). Its target is not known. This sample was included in a study of cytomegalovirus exposure and HLA in healthy donors. Study-level findings and limits: In vitro assays verified that a few CMV-associated chains recognized CMV antigens specifically. There were reportedly fewer N-insertions in an Asian-associated ancestry cluster than the roughly 700-donor mean, in a later analysis. Later analysis associated a missense DCLRE1C variant with TCR beta V- and J-gene trimming.

The PCR contained 60 Vbeta and 13 Jbeta primers. Repertoires were generated with immunoSEQ multiplex PCR, while TCRdb's copy carries only in-frame clones and drops some. The data show fewer than 200,000 clones, around 80% seen once. The CDR3 runs to 17 residues. Germline assignment: CDR1 SGHKS and CDR2 YYEKEE (reference sequence). Unmatched junction bases numbered 12, after V lost 5 bases and J lost 0 bases. This chain joins TRBV5-5 and TRBJ2-7; 9 bases agree with TRBD1. The specimen sequenced was PBMCs. This receptor was identified in a man aged 35 to 55 in good health and CMV-seronegative. In nucleotides, the CDR3 is TGTGCCAGCAGAACAGGGGGCTCGGCTTCAGTCTCCTACGAGCAGTACTTC. This sequence encodes CASRTGGSASVSYEQYF.